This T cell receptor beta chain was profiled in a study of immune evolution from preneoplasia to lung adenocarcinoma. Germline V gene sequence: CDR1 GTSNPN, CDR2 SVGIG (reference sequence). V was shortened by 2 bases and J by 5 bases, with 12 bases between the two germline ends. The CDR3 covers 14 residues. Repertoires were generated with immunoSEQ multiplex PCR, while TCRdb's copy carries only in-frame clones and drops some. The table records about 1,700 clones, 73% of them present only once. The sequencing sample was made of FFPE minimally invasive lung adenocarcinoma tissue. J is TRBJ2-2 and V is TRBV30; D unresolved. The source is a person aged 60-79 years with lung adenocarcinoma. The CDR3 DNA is TGTGCCTGGAGTCCTACCCCGGAGACCGGGGAGCTGTTTTTT. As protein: CAWSPTPETGELFF.